The TCR beta chain described here comes from a study of naive and memory T cell subsets. Both TRBC1 and TRBC2 were covered by a beta constant-region primer of two equimolar oligonucleotides. In TCRdb, the UMI-ligation and nested PCR reads were re-called with MiXCR into one record per CDR3 protein. The table records 150,000 or so distinct CDR3 sequences, about 17% of them present only once. Germline CDR1 reads DFQATT; CDR2 reads SNEGSKA (reference sequence). This CDR3 has 16 residues. The V and J ends lost 3 bases and 1 base respectively, with 15 bases between them. The sequenced sample consisted of naive CD4+ T cells from blood. The clonotype originates from a human donor in good health. This sequence joins TRBV20-1 and TRBJ1-4, with D possibly TRBD1 on 6 matching bases. The CDR3 loop reads CSARIQGRVTNEKLFF. The CDR3 DNA follows: TGCAGTGCTAGGATCCAGGGGAGGGTAACTAATGAAAAACTGTTTTTT.